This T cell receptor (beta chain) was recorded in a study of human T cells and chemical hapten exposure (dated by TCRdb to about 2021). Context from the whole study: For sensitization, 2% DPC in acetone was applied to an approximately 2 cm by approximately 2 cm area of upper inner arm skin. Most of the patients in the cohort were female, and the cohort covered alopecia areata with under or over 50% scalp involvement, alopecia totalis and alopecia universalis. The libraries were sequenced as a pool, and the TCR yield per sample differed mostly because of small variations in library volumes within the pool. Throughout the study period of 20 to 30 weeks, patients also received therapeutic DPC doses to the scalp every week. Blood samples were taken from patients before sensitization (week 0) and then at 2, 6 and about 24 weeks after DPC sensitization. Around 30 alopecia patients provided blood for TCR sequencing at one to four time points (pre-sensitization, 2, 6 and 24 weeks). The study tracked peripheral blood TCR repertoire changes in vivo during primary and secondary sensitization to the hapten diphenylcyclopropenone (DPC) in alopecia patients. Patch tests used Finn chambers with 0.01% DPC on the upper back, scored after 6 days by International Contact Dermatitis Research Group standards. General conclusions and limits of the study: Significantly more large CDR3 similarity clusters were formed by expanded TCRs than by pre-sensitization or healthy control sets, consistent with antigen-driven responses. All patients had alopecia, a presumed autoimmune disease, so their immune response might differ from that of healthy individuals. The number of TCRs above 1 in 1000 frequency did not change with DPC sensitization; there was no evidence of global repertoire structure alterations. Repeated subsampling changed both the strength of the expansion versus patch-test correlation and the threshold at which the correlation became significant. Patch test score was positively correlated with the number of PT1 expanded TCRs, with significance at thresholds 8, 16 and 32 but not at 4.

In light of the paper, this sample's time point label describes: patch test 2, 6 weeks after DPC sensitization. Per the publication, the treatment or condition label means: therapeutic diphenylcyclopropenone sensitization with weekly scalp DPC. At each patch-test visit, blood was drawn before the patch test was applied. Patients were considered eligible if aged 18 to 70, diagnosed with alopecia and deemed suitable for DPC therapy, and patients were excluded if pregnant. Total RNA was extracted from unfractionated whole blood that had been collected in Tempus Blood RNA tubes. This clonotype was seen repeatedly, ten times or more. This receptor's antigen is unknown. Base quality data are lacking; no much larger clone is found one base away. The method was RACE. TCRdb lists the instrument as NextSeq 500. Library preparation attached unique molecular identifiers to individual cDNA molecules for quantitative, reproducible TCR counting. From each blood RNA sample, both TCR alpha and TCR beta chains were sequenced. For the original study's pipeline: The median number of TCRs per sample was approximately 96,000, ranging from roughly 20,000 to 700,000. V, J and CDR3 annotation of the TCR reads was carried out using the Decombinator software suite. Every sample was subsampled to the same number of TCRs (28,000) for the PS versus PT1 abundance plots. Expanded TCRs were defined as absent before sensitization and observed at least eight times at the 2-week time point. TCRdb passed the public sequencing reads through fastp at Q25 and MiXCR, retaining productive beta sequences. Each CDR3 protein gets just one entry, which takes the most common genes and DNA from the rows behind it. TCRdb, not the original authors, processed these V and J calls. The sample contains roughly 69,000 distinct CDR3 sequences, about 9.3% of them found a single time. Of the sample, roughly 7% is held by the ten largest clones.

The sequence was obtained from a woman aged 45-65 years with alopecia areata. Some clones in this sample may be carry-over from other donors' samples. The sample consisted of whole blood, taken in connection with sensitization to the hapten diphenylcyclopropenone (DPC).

The DNA reads as follows: TGTGCCAGCAGCTTTAATAGCGGGAGTCAAGATACGCAGTATTTT. The encoded protein is CASSFNSGSQDTQYF. Recombination connected TRBV11-2 to TRBJ2-3; TRBD2 fits 9 bases in the junction. The germline V gene yields SGHAT for CDR1 and FQNNGV for CDR2. Taken from cysteine to phenylalanine, the CDR3 has 15 residues. Only the CDR3 DNA stays, 45 bases, in frame from base 1. Trimmed from V: 3 bases; trimmed from J: 5 bases; junction bases lacking a gene match: 6.